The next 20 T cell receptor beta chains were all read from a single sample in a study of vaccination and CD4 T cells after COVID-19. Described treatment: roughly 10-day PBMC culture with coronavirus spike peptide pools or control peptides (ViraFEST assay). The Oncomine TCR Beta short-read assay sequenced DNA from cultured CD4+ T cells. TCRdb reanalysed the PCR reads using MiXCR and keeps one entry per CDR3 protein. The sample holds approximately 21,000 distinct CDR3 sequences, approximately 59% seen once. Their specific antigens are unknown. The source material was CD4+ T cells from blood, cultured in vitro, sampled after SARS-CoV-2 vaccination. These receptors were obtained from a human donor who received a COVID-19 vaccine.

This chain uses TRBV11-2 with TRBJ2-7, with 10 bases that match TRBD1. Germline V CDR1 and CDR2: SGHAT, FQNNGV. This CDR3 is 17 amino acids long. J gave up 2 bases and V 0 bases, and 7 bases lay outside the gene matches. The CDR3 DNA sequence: TGTGCCAGCAGCTTAGATGTTGGGACAGGGGTTACCTACGAGCAGTACTTC. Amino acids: CASSLDVGTGVTYEQYF.

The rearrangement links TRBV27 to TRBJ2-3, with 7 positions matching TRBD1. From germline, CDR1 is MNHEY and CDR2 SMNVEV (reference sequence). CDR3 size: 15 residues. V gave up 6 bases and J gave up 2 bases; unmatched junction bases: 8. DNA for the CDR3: TGTGCCAGCAGCCTTAGGACAGGTTCCACAGATACGCAGTATTTT. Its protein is CASSLRTGSTDTQYF.

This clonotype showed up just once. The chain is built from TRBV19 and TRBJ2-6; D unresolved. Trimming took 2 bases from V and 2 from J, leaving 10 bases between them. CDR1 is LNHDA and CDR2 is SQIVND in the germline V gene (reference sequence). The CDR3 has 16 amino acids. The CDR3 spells CASSIIVGPGANVLTF. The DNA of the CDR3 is TGTGCCAGTAGTATAATCGTGGGCCCTGGGGCCAACGTCCTGACTTTC.

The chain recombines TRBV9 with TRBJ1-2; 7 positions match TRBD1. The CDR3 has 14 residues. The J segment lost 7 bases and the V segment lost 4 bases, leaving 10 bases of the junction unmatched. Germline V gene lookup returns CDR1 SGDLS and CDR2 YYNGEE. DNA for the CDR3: TGTGCCAGCAGCCCCGACAGGGCCGGGTTTGGCTACACCTTC. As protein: CASSPDRAGFGYTF. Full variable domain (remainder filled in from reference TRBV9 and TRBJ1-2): DSGVTQTPKHLITATGQRVTLRCSPRSGDLSVYWYQQSLDQGLQFLIQYYNGEERAKGNILERFSAQQFPDLHSELNLSSLELGDSALYFCASSPDRAGFGYTFGSGTRLTVV.

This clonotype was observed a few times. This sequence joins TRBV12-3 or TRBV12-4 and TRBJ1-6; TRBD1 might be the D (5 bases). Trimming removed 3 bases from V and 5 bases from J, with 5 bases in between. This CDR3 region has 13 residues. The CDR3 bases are TGTGCCAGCAGTTTGACAGATAATTCACCCCTCCACTTT. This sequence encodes CASSLTDNSPLHF.

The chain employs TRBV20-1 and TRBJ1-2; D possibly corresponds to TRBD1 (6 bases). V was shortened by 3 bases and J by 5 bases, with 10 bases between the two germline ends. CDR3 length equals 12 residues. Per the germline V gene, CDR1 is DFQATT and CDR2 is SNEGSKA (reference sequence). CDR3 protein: CSASDRIYGYTF. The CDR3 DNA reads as TGCAGTGCTAGTGACAGGATTTATGGCTACACCTTC.

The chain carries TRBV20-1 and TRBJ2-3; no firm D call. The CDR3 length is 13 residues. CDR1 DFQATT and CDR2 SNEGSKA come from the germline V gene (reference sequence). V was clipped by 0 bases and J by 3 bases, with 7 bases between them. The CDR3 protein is CSARDGITDTQYF. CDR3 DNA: TGCAGTGCTAGAGATGGTATTACAGATACGCAGTATTTT.

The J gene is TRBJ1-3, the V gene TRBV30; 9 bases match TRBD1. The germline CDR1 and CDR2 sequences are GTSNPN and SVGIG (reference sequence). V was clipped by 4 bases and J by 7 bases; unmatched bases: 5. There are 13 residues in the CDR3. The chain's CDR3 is CAWKETGGNTIYF. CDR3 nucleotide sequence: TGTGCCTGGAAGGAGACAGGGGGGAACACCATATATTTT.

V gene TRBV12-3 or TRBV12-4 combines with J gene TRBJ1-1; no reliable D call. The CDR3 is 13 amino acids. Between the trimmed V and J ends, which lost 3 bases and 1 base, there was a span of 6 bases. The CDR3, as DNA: TGTGCCAGCAGTTTTGCGGCGAACACTGAAGCTTTCTTT. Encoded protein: CASSFAANTEAFF.

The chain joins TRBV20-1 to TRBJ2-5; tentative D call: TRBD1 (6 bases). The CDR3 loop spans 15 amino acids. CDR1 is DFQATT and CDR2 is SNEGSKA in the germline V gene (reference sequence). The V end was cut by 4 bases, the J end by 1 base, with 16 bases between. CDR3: CSANLGGGSQETQYF. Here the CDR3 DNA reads TGCAGTGCTAACTTAGGGGGTGGGTCCCAAGAGACCCAGTACTTC.

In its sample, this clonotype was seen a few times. The CDR3 region is CSARDHGLAGPSYNEQFF. The CDR3 DNA reads as TGCAGTGCTAGAGATCACGGACTAGCGGGGCCGAGCTACAATGAGCAGTTCTTC. This chain connects TRBV20-1 to TRBJ2-1; 12 bases align to TRBD2. Germline CDR1 and CDR2: DFQATT and SNEGSKA (reference sequence). The CDR3 has 18 amino acids. V was clipped by 0 bases and J by 3 bases; unmatched bases: 9.

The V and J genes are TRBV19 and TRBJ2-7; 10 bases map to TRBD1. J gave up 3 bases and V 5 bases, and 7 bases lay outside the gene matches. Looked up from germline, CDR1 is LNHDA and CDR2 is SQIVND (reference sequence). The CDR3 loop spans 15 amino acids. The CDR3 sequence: CASSPDRGLRYEQYF. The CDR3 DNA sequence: TGTGCCAGTAGTCCCGACAGGGGGCTTCGCTACGAGCAGTACTTC.

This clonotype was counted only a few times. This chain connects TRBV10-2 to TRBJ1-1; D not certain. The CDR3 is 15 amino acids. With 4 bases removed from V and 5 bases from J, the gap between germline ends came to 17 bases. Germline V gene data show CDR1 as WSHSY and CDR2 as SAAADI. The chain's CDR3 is CASSALWLTETEAFF. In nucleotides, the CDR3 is TGCGCCAGCAGTGCCCTTTGGCTGACGGAGACTGAAGCTTTCTTT.

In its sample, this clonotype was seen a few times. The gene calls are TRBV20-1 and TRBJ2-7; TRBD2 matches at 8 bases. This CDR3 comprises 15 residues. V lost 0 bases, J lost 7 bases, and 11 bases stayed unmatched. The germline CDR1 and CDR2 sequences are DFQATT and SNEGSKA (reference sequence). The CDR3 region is CSARDERGREGEQYF. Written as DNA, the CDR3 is TGCAGTGCTAGAGACGAGCGGGGGAGAGAGGGGGAGCAGTACTTC.

The CDR3, as DNA: TGCAGTGCTAGAGATGGGGGACAACAATATGGCTACACCTTC. Its translation is CSARDGGQQYGYTF. The rearrangement links TRBV20-1 to TRBJ1-2, with a tentative D call TRBD1 (6 bases). With 0 bases removed from V and 5 bases from J, the gap between germline ends came to 13 bases. This CDR3 spans 14 amino acids. CDR1 and CDR2 from the germline V gene are DFQATT and SNEGSKA (reference sequence).

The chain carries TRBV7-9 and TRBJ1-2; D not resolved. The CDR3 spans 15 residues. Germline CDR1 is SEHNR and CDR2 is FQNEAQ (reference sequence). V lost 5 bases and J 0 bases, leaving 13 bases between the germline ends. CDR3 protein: CASSRGPSTNYGYTF. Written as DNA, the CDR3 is TGTGCCAGCAGCCGCGGTCCCTCTACTAACTATGGCTACACCTTC.

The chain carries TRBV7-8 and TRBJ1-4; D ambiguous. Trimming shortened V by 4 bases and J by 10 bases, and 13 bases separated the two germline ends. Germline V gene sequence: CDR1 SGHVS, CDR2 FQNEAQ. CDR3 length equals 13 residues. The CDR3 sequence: CASSSLNEGKLFF. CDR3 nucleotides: TGTGCCAGCAGCTCACTAAATGAGGGAAAACTGTTTTTT.

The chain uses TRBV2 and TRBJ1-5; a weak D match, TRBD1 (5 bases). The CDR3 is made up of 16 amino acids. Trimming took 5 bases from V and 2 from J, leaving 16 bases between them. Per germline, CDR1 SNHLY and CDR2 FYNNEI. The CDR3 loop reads CASSQYLGRGNQPQHF. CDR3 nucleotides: TGTGCCAGCAGTCAATATTTGGGACGGGGCAATCAGCCCCAGCATTTT. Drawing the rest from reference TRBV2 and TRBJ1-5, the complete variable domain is EPEVTQTPSHQVTQMGQEVILRCVPISNHLYFYWYRQILGQKVEFLVSFYNNEISEKSEIFDDQFSVERPDGSNFTLKIRSTKLEDSAMYFCASSQYLGRGNQPQHFGDGTRLSIL.

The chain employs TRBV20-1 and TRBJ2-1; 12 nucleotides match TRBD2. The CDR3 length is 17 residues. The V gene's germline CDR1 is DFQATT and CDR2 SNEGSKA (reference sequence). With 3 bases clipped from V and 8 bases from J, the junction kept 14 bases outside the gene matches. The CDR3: CSASGSSGGAFIYEQFF. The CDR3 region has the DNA TGCAGTGCTAGTGGTTCTAGCGGGGGGGCATTTATATATGAGCAGTTCTTC.

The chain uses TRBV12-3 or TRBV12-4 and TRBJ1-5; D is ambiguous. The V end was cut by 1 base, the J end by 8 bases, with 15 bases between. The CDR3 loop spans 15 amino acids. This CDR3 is CASSLGREGLEPQHF. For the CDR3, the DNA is TGTGCCAGCAGTTTAGGAAGGGAGGGCCTCGAGCCCCAGCATTTT.